Below, 18 T cell receptor beta chains from the same sample are listed, as sequenced in a study of T cell repertoires in ileal Crohn's disease. Clones were sequenced by immunoSEQ multiplex PCR, and TCRdb holds only the in-frame ones, with some missing. The table lists 150 to 200 clones, roughly 95% of them singletons. Surgical specimens yielded lamina propria lymphocytes, which were density-gradient separated and then sorted. Material: CD4+ T cells sorted from the ileum. The source of these receptors is an adult with Crohn's disease.

The chain combines TRBV5-4 with TRBJ2-7; 7 nucleotides align to TRBD1. Unmatched junction bases numbered 8, after V lost 1 base and J lost 4 bases. This CDR3 region has 15 residues. Germline V lookup: CDR1 SGHNT, CDR2 YYREEE (reference sequence). The CDR3 spells CASSLQGQPAYEQYF. In nucleotides, the CDR3 is TGTGCCAGCAGCTTGCAGGGACAGCCTGCGTACGAGCAGTACTTC. Full variable domain (outside the CDR3, taken from reference TRBV5-4 and TRBJ2-7): ETGVTQSPTHLIKTRGQQVTLRCSSQSGHNTVSWYQQALGQGPQFIFQYYREEENGRGNFPPRFSGLQFPNYSSELNVNALELDDSALYLCASSLQGQPAYEQYFGPGTRLTVT.

This chain links TRBV6-6 with TRBJ1-5, with D possibly matching TRBD1 (5 bases). V dropped 10 bases and J dropped 10 bases, with 14 bases sitting between them. The CDR3 spans 11 residues. Germline CDR1 is MNHNY and CDR2 is SVGAGI (reference sequence). The CDR3 nucleotides read TGTGCCACCGGGACTTTAGTTCCCCAGCATTTT. It yields the protein CATGTLVPQHF.

The chain recombines TRBV6-1 with TRBJ2-1, with TRBD1 matching 10 bases. Germline loops: CDR1 MNHNS, CDR2 SASEGT. V lost 5 bases and J lost 0; bases outside the gene matches: 1. The CDR3 has 15 residues. The CDR3 here is CASSRTGGSYNEQFF. The DNA for the CDR3 is TGTGCCAGCAGTAGGACAGGGGGCTCCTACAATGAGCAGTTCTTC.

The chain employs TRBV5-4 and TRBJ1-2; D remains ambiguous. Per the germline V gene, CDR1 is SGHNT and CDR2 is YYREEE (reference sequence). CDR3 size: 16 residues. V shed 2 bases and J shed 1 base, with 15 bases lying between them. DNA for the CDR3: TGTGCCAGCAGCTTAATGATAGGGAGTGGTAACTATGGCTACACCTTC. Protein sequence: CASSLMIGSGNYGYTF.

This chain connects TRBV30 to TRBJ2-7; TRBD2 is a possible D gene (6 bases). The germline CDR1 and CDR2 sequences are GTSNPN and SVGIG (reference sequence). Trimming stripped 0 bases from V and 3 bases from J, with 21 bases between. The CDR3 contains 17 residues. The DNA for the CDR3 is TGTGCCTGGAGTGTTGGAGGGTCGGGGGTTAGCGGCTACGAGCAGTACTTC. The encoded protein is CAWSVGGSGVSGYEQYF.

V and J are TRBV14 and TRBJ2-4; D may be TRBD2 (6 bases). The germline V gene encodes CDR1 SGHDN and CDR2 FVKESK. V dropped 4 bases and J dropped 0 bases, with 13 bases sitting between them. The CDR3 is 16 amino acids. Here the CDR3 DNA reads TGTGCCAGCAGCCGAACTCAGGGACTAGCCAAAAACATTCAGTACTTC. Protein: CASSRTQGLAKNIQYF. Complete variable domain (other parts from reference TRBV14 and TRBJ2-4): EAGVTQFPSHSVIEKGQTVTLRCDPISGHDNLYWYRRVMGKEIKFLLHFVKESKQDESGMPNNRFLAERTGGTYSTLKVQPAELEDSGVYFCASSRTQGLAKNIQYFGAGTRLSVL.

V usage is TRBV7-9 and J usage is TRBJ2-1; 7 bases are shared with TRBD2. Germline CDR1 reads SEHNR; CDR2 reads FQNEAQ (reference sequence). The V segment lost 4 bases and the J segment 3 bases; nucleotides outside the gene matches: 3. This CDR3 contains 14 residues. The CDR3 loop is CASSWGGHYNEQFF. The CDR3 bases are TGTGCCAGCAGCTGGGGGGGTCACTACAATGAGCAGTTCTTC.

The chain joins TRBV11-2 to TRBJ2-5; possibly TRBD1 for D (6 bases). Trimming left V 3 bases short and J 5 bases short, with 7 bases between. The CDR3 extends over 12 amino acids. Looked up from germline, CDR1 is SGHAT and CDR2 is FQNNGV. Here the CDR3 reads CASSFDRETQYF. CDR3 DNA sequence: TGTGCCAGCAGCTTCGACAGGGAGACCCAGTACTTC.

The rearrangement uses TRBV5-4 and TRBJ2-7; 9 nucleotides match TRBD2. The germline V gene has CDR1 SGHNT and CDR2 YYREEE (reference sequence). V was pared by 1 base and J by 2 bases, with 1 base of the junction left unmatched. The CDR3 sequence is 14 residues long. CDR3: CASSLRGRAYEQYF. The CDR3 nucleotides are TGTGCCAGCAGCTTGCGCGGGAGGGCCTACGAGCAGTACTTC.

The chain couples TRBV6-1 to TRBJ1-3; 7 positions agree with TRBD1. Germline trimming cut 7 bases from V and 5 bases from J; bases unmatched to any gene: 8. CDR3 size: 14 residues. The germline V gene has CDR1 MNHNS and CDR2 SASEGT. This chain's CDR3 is CASILDRERNTIYF. DNA of the CDR3: TGTGCCAGCATTCTCGACAGGGAACGAAACACCATATATTTT.

The rearrangement joins TRBV2 to TRBJ1-2; D is perhaps TRBD1 (5 bases). Germline V gene lookup returns CDR1 SNHLY and CDR2 FYNNEI. This CDR3 is built from 11 residues. Trimming pared 8 bases from V and 5 bases from J, leaving 9 bases between. Here the CDR3 DNA reads TGTGCCAGCGGGGCCGAATATGGCTACACCTTC. Its protein is CASGAEYGYTF.

The chain recombines TRBV5-4 with TRBJ2-1; 8 bases fit TRBD2. Trimming cost V 0 bases and J 0 bases; bases outside gene matches: 8. The CDR3 is 18 amino acids. Germline CDR1 and CDR2: SGHNT and YYREEE (reference sequence). The CDR3 loop is CASSLGSSGASSYNEQFF. The CDR3 coding sequence is TGTGCCAGCAGCTTGGGAAGTAGCGGGGCCAGCTCCTACAATGAGCAGTTCTTC.

The chain recombines TRBV10-3 with TRBJ2-7; 8 positions agree with TRBD1. After removal of 5 bases from V and 4 bases from J, the junction contained 10 bases not matched to a gene. The CDR3 is 15 amino acids. Germline CDR1 and CDR2: ENHRY and SYGVKD. CDR3 in DNA: TGTGCCATCAGTCTCGGACAGGGCGATTTATACGAGCAGTACTTC. It yields the protein CAISLGQGDLYEQYF.

The chain employs TRBV9 and TRBJ2-3; D is undetermined. V was shortened by 0 bases and J by 2 bases, with 10 bases between the two germline ends. The germline V gene encodes CDR1 SGDLS and CDR2 YYNGEE. The CDR3 totals 15 residues. In nucleotides, the CDR3 is TGTGCCAGCAGCGTAGATCAGGTTACCACAGATACGCAGTATTTT. It yields the protein CASSVDQVTTDTQYF.

This chain connects TRBV28 to TRBJ2-5; TRBD2 is a possible D gene (6 bases). Germline CDR1 is MDHEN and CDR2 is SYDVKM. CDR3 length: 18 amino acids. V shed 3 bases and J shed 8 bases, with 28 bases lying between them. CDR3 amino acids: CASSFSGVSGLRGVTQYF. The CDR3 DNA reads as TGTGCCAGCAGTTTCTCGGGAGTTTCAGGTCTTCGGGGAGTAACCCAGTACTTC.

V gene TRBV5-1 combines with J gene TRBJ2-5; the D gene is possibly TRBD2 (6 bases). V lost 7 bases to trimming and J lost 1 base, with 20 bases between them. In germline, CDR1 is SGHRS, CDR2 YFSETQ. The CDR3 runs 16 residues. The CDR3 bases are TGCGCCAGCTTACCCGGGAGAGTGGGGATCCAAGAGACCCAGTACTTC. It translates to CASLPGRVGIQETQYF.

The chain joins TRBV6-5 to TRBJ2-7; 7 bases agree with TRBD2. CDR3 length: 14 amino acids. Trimming took 7 bases from V and 7 from J; bases not matched to a gene: 13. CDR1 is MNHEY, CDR2 SVGAGI, per germline. The CDR3 DNA sequence: TGTGCCAGCACGGGGGGTCGGGGGAATCAAGAGCAGTACTTC. This gives the protein CASTGGRGNQEQYF.

The chain has TRBV4-1 and TRBJ2-7, with D perhaps matching TRBD1 (5 bases). Germline-derived CDR1 and CDR2 are MGHRA and YSYEKL. CDR3 length equals 13 residues. Trimming removed 2 bases from V and 6 bases from J, with 11 bases in between. The CDR3 reads CASSQQGPSEQYF. The CDR3 DNA reads TGCGCCAGCAGCCAACAGGGTCCAAGCGAGCAGTACTTC.